This TCR beta chain is from a study of PD-1 blockade in classical Hodgkin lymphoma. Only in-frame clones appear in the TCRdb table, and some are missing; sequencing was by immunoSEQ multiplex PCR. The sample has 23,000 or so clones, around 80% seen once. Per germline, CDR1 MGHRA and CDR2 YSYEKL. This CDR3 has 14 residues. V was clipped by 5 bases and J by 4 bases, with 11 bases between them. There was relapse after autologous stem cell transplantation in every patient, and there was variation in brentuximab vedotin exposure. This receptor was obtained from a human donor with classical Hodgkin lymphoma. This sequence joins TRBV4-1 and TRBJ2-2; maybe TRBD1 (5 bases). Material: peripheral blood mononuclear cells (PBMCs), obtained at baseline. CDR3 DNA: TGCGCCAGCAGCAGGGGCGAGAGCACCGGGGAGCTGTTTTTT. Translating gives CASSRGESTGELFF.